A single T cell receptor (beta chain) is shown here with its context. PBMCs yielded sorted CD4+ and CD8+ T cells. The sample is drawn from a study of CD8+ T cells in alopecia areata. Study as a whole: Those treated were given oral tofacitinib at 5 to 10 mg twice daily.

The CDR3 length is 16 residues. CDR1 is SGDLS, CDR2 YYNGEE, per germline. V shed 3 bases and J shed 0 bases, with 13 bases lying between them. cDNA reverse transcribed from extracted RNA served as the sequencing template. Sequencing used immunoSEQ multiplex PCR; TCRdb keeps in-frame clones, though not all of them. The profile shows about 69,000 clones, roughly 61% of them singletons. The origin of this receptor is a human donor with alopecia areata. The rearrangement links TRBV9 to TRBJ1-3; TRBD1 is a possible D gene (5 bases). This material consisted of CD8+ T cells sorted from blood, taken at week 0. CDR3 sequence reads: CASSDLDSDSGNTIYF. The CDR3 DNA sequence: TGTGCCAGCAGCGACCTAGACAGCGACTCTGGAAACACCATATATTTT.